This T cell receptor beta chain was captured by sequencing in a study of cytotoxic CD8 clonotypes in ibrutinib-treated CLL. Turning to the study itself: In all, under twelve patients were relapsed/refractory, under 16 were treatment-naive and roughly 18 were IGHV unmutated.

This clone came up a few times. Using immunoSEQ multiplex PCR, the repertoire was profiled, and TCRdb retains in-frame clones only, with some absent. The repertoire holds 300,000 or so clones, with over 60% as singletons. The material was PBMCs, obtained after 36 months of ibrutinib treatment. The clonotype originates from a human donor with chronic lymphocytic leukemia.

DNA of the CDR3: TGTGCCAGCAGTCCTCTACGTCCGCGGAACACTGAAGCTTTCTTT. This codes for CASSPLRPRNTEAFF. V usage is TRBV28 and J usage is TRBJ1-1, with D unresolved. The V gene lost 5 bases and the J gene lost 1 base, with 14 bases spanning the gap. The CDR3 consists of 15 residues. Germline V lookup: CDR1 MDHEN, CDR2 SYDVKM.